This T cell receptor beta chain was retrieved from a study of cytomegalovirus exposure and HLA in healthy donors. Study-level points and caveats: Among TCR beta chains of equal frequency, HLA-associated ones were more clonally expanded in a later analysis.

These donors counted as nominally healthy when sampled, but unrecorded immune exposures were likely. In the PCR, 60 Vbeta and 13 Jbeta primers were used. Only in-frame clones appear in the TCRdb table, and some are missing; sequencing was by immunoSEQ multiplex PCR. The data hold around 90,000 clones, with over 65% observed a single time. This CDR3 has 16 residues. CDR1 and CDR2 from the germline V gene are LNHDA and SQIVND (reference sequence). The germline V and J ends were trimmed by 5 bases and 3 bases, with 20 bases remaining between them. About this clone: Antigen: not known.

This sequence originates from a man aged 50 or older in good health and CMV-seronegative. The sequenced sample was PBMCs. This rearrangement joins TRBV19 to TRBJ2-7; D is possibly TRBD1 (6 bases). CDR3 nucleotides: TGTGCCAGTAGTTTCGTGGGCCTTACAGGGAGCTACGAGCAGTACTTC. Its translation is CASSFVGLTGSYEQYF. Complete variable domain (other parts from reference TRBV19 and TRBJ2-7): DGGITQSPKYLFRKEGQNVTLSCEQNLNHDAMYWYRQDPGQGLRLIYYSQIVNDFQKGDIAEGYSVSREKKESFPLTVTSAQKNPTAFYLCASSFVGLTGSYEQYFGPGTRLTVT.